The sequence of this T cell receptor (beta chain) was determined in a study of blood T cells in healthy people across ages. Next came a second PCR, run for about 7 to 12 cycles, which used a sample-barcoded 5' primer along with a J-beta primer mix. Each CDR3 protein gets one entry after TCRdb re-called the 5' RACE reads with MiXCR. The sample lists about 1.8 million distinct CDR3 sequences; around 48% were seen once. The CDR3 loop spans 15 amino acids. The germline V gene has CDR1 MNHEY and CDR2 SVGEGT. Trimming took off 6 bases at V and 3 bases at J, with 16 bases between the two ends. The gene calls are TRBV6-2 or TRBV6-3 and TRBJ2-3; D possibly corresponds to TRBD1 (6 bases). The TCR comes from a woman between 40 and 55 years old in good health. The sequenced sample consisted of blood. The CDR3 loop reads CASSSRGLETDTQYF. The DNA for the CDR3 is TGTGCCAGCAGCTCCAGGGGATTGGAGACAGATACGCAGTATTTT.